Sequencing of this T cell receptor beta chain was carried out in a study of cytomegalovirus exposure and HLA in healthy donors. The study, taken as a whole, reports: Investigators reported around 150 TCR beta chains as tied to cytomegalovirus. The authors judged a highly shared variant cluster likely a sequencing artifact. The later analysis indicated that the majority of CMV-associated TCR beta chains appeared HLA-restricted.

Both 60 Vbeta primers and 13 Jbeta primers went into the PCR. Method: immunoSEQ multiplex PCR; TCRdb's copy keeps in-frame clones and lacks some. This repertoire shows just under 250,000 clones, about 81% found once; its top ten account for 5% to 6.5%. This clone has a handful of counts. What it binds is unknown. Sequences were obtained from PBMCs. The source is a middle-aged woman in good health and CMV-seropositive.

CDR3 in amino acids: CASSWGQGDEQFF. CDR3 DNA sequence: TGTGCCAGCAGTTGGGGACAGGGGGATGAGCAGTTCTTC. The rearrangement links TRBV7-2 to TRBJ2-1; 11 nucleotides align to TRBD1. The CDR3 covers 13 residues. Germline V gene lookup returns CDR1 SGHTA and CDR2 FQGNSA. J lost 8 bases, V lost 6 bases, and 3 bases had no gene match.